This T cell receptor beta chain was captured in a study of beta chain features in type 1 diabetes. Germline values: CDR1 SGHAT, CDR2 FQNNGV. V lost 5 bases to trimming and J lost 7 bases, with 18 bases between them. The CDR3 has 15 residues. The investigators reverse transcribed all of the isolated RNA, so they sequenced expressed TCRB transcripts. Libraries were prepared by immunoSEQ multiplex PCR; TCRdb keeps only in-frame clonotypes and omits some of them. The sample consists of about 40,000 clones, about 52% of them appearing once. This chain links TRBV11-2 with TRBJ2-4; a weak D match, TRBD2 (6 bases). This TCR was recovered from a woman between 18 and 30 years old in good health. Sequenced material: central memory CD4+ T cells from blood. Here the CDR3 DNA reads TGTGCCAGCAGCCCGGGCGGAGGGCACCCGAACATTCAGTACTTC. Translating it yields CASSPGGGHPNIQYF.